The 30 T cell receptor beta chains below come from one sample, sequenced in a study of blood T cell repertoires in COVID-19. Some clones are missing from TCRdb's copy, which holds only in-frame ones; the method was immunoSEQ multiplex PCR. The table shows about 190,000 clones, with approximately 85% occurring only once. The specimen was PBMCs or T cells enriched from blood (not recorded which). The receptors here all came from a woman aged 25 to 45 who had recovered from COVID-19.

The table lists this clone with a few counts. This chain uses TRBV2 with TRBJ2-3; D possibly corresponds to TRBD2 (5 bases). Germline CDR1 and CDR2: SNHLY and FYNNEI. This CDR3 region has 11 residues. Trimming took off 6 bases at V and 6 bases at J, with 7 bases between the two ends. This CDR3 is CASRRVDTQYF. In nucleotides, the CDR3 is TGTGCCAGCAGGAGGGTTGATACGCAGTATTTT.

The chain carries TRBV4-2 and TRBJ2-4, with 12 bases matching TRBD2. V shed 0 bases and J 0 bases; nucleotides not matched to a gene: 9. The CDR3 covers 20 residues. The germline V gene encodes CDR1 LGHNA and CDR2 YNFKEQ. The CDR3 nucleotides read TGTGCCAGCAGCCAAGATTGGCTAGCGGGGGGGGGCCTAGCCAAAAACATTCAGTACTTC. This codes for CASSQDWLAGGGLAKNIQYF.

The CDR3 protein is CASSRDGQETQYF. The CDR3 DNA follows: TGTGCCAGCAGCCGAGACGGGCAAGAGACCCAGTACTTC. The chain links TRBV4-2 to TRBJ2-5, with D hard to call. CDR1 is LGHNA and CDR2 is YNFKEQ in the germline V gene. The CDR3 has 13 residues. V lost 4 bases and J lost 2, with 8 bases in between.

The chain has TRBV2 and TRBJ2-4; D perhaps matches TRBD2 (6 bases). In germline, CDR1 is SNHLY, CDR2 FYNNEI. V was trimmed by 2 bases and J by 5 bases, leaving 13 bases between them. CDR3 size: 15 residues. The chain's CDR3 is CASSERVRRENIQYF. CDR3 sequence (DNA): TGTGCCAGCAGTGAACGCGTGAGGAGGGAAAACATTCAGTACTTC.

V usage is TRBV6-2 or TRBV6-3 and J usage is TRBJ2-7; D gene unclear. CDR3 size: 14 residues. CDR1 and CDR2 from the germline V gene are MNHEY and SVGEGT. Trimming took 4 bases from V and 2 from J, leaving 12 bases between them. The CDR3 nucleotides are TGTGCCAGCAGTTCCCGTTCACAACCCTACGAGCAGTACTTC. Amino acids: CASSSRSQPYEQYF.

The chain joins TRBV4-1 to TRBJ2-7, with D tentatively TRBD1 (5 bases). Germline values: CDR1 MGHRA, CDR2 YSYEKL. The V end was cut by 3 bases, the J end by 5 bases, with 17 bases between. The CDR3 contains 15 residues. The CDR3 sequence: CASSHDQGQEDEQYF. Here the CDR3 DNA reads TGCGCCAGCAGCCACGATCAGGGCCAAGAGGACGAGCAGTACTTC.

The genes are TRBV24-1 and TRBJ1-4; D not certain. Germline assignment: CDR1 KGHDR and CDR2 SFDVKD. There are 13 residues in the CDR3. V was pared by 4 bases and J by 11 bases, with 13 bases between. CDR3 sequence: CATSETLGTKLFF. CDR3 coding DNA: TGTGCCACCAGTGAGACCCTAGGCACCAAACTGTTTTTT.

Turning to this clone: Germline is not matched at one junction end, which may reflect a read error. The genes are TRBV11-2 and TRBJ1-1; D is undetermined. The CDR3 has 14 residues. Germline CDR1 reads SGHAT; CDR2 reads FQNNGV. The CDR3 DNA follows: TGTGCCAGCAGATTAGGACGGGGTAACACTGAAGCTTTCTTT. Protein: CASRLGRGNTEAFF.

V usage is TRBV4-2 and J usage is TRBJ2-5, with 14 bases fitting TRBD2. Germline values: CDR1 LGHNA, CDR2 YNFKEQ. Unmatched junction bases numbered 6, after V lost 3 bases and J lost 6 bases. CDR3 size: 16 residues. CDR3 in DNA: TGTGCCAGCAGCCAGGGGACTAGCGGGAGCGTAAAGACCCAGTACTTC. Amino acids: CASSQGTSGSVKTQYF.

The chain has TRBV28 and TRBJ1-1; D gene ambiguous. Per the germline V gene, CDR1 is MDHEN and CDR2 is SYDVKM. The CDR3 is 12 amino acids. The CDR3 coding sequence is TGTGCGAGCCTGACTACGAACACTGAAGCTTTCTTT. As protein: CASLTTNTEAFF.

The gene calls are TRBV9 and TRBJ2-2; D might be TRBD2 (6 bases). V was pared by 0 bases and J by 5 bases, with 11 bases between. CDR3 length equals 15 residues. CDR1 SGDLS and CDR2 YYNGEE come from the germline V gene. Here the CDR3 DNA reads TGTGCCAGCAGCGTAGACGACCGGGGGACCGGGGAGCTGTTTTTT. This sequence encodes CASSVDDRGTGELFF.

The sample holds one count of this clone. The chain has TRBV9 and TRBJ2-2; D call uncertain. The germline V gene has CDR1 SGDLS and CDR2 YYNGEE. Trimming removed 0 bases from V and 6 bases from J, with 12 bases in between. The CDR3 sequence is 15 residues long. CDR3: CASSVGATQSGELFF. CDR3 in DNA: TGTGCCAGCAGCGTAGGAGCGACTCAATCCGGGGAGCTGTTTTTT.

The chain links TRBV29-1 to TRBJ2-1; maybe TRBD1 (5 bases). The CDR3 length is 13 residues. V was trimmed by 4 bases and J by 9 bases, leaving 16 bases between them. Germline V lookup: CDR1 SQVTM, CDR2 ANQGSEA. The CDR3 DNA reads as TGCAGCGTTGGCAGGGATAGATTGGGTGAGCAGTTCTTC. Its translation is CSVGRDRLGEQFF.

V usage is TRBV7-6 and J usage is TRBJ1-2; the D is unclear. The CDR3 is 13 amino acids. Germline assignment: CDR1 SGHVS and CDR2 FNYEAQ. V lost 5 bases and J lost 5, with 12 bases in between. The CDR3 DNA reads as TGTGCCAGCAGCAGTTTAGAAATTTATGGCTACACCTTC. Its translation is CASSSLEIYGYTF. Full variable domain (outside the CDR3, taken from reference TRBV7-6 and TRBJ1-2): GAGVSQSPRYKVTKRGQDVALRCDPISGHVSLYWYRQALGQGPEFLTYFNYEAQQDKSGLPNDRFSAERPEGSISTLTIQRTEQRDSAMYRCASSSLEIYGYTFGSGTRLTVV.

The chain recombines TRBV27 with TRBJ2-1, with D perhaps matching TRBD2 (6 bases). Germline V CDR1 and CDR2: MNHEY, SMNVEV (reference sequence). V dropped 2 bases and J dropped 4 bases, with 15 bases sitting between them. The CDR3 contains 16 residues. For the CDR3, the DNA is TGTGCCAGCAGTTTAACACGCGGGACGTTTTACAATGAGCAGTTCTTC. Amino acid sequence: CASSLTRGTFYNEQFF.

V and J are TRBV5-1 and TRBJ2-3; 11 bases agree with TRBD2. The length of the CDR3 is 17 residues. With V trimmed by 4 bases and J by 6 bases, 13 bases remained unmatched. The germline V gene has CDR1 SGHRS and CDR2 YFSETQ. The CDR3 here is CASSPLELAGVGDTQYF. CDR3 DNA: TGCGCCAGCAGCCCCCTTGAACTAGCGGGAGTGGGGGATACGCAGTATTTT.

The chain is built from TRBV6-5 and TRBJ1-3; the match to TRBD1 covers 9 bases. With 7 bases clipped from V and 3 bases from J, the junction kept 7 bases outside the gene matches. The CDR3 totals 15 residues. CDR1 MNHEY and CDR2 SVGAGI come from the germline V gene. The chain's CDR3 is CASTYRGLFGNTIYF. The CDR3 nucleotides read TGTGCCAGCACCTACAGGGGGCTTTTTGGAAACACCATATATTTT.

This sequence joins TRBV9 and TRBJ2-7; maybe TRBD2 (5 bases). V was pared by 3 bases and J by 5 bases, with 24 bases between. CDR3 length: 17 residues. Germline V gives CDR1 SGDLS, CDR2 YYNGEE. CDR3 DNA: TGTGCCAGCAGCGGACCCTCCCTCGGAGGCCGGGTCGACGAGCAGTACTTC. Translating it yields CASSGPSLGGRVDEQYF.

V is TRBV4-1 and J is TRBJ2-2, with a weak D call TRBD2 (5 bases). Germline assignment: CDR1 MGHRA and CDR2 YSYEKL. The CDR3 length is 16 residues. The germline V and J ends were trimmed by 0 bases and 4 bases, with 12 bases remaining between them. This CDR3 reads CASSQDRGATTGELFF. In nucleotides, the CDR3 is TGCGCCAGCAGCCAAGATCGGGGTGCTACCACCGGGGAGCTGTTTTTT.

V and J are TRBV5-1 and TRBJ1-1; a possible D gene is TRBD1 (6 bases). Trimming left V 2 bases short and J 0 bases short, with 11 bases between. Germline V gene lookup returns CDR1 SGHRS and CDR2 YFSETQ. The CDR3 extends over 15 amino acids. Here the CDR3 DNA reads TGCGCCAGCAGCTTACAGGGTGGTGTGAACACTGAAGCTTTCTTT. It yields the protein CASSLQGGVNTEAFF.

CDR3 in amino acids: CASSQDKWGRAYHEQFF. CDR3 DNA: TGTGCCAGCAGCCAAGATAAATGGGGGAGGGCCTATCATGAGCAGTTCTTC. The gene calls are TRBV14 and TRBJ2-1; TRBD2 agrees at 7 bases. This CDR3 has 17 amino acids. CDR1 and CDR2 from the germline V gene are SGHDN and FVKESK. V lost 0 bases to trimming and J lost 8 bases; unmatched junction nucleotides: 13.

The chain is built from TRBV7-2 and TRBJ2-7, with 12 bases aligning to TRBD1. Germline CDR1 reads SGHTA; CDR2 reads FQGNSA. There are 14 residues in the CDR3. V was clipped by 5 bases and J by 7 bases; unmatched bases: 6. CDR3 amino acids: CASSDWDRGQEQYF. The DNA of the CDR3 is TGTGCCAGCAGCGACTGGGACAGGGGGCAAGAGCAGTACTTC.

The chain uses TRBV4-1 and TRBJ1-3, with D perhaps matching TRBD1 (5 bases). The CDR3 contains 16 residues. Germline V gene data show CDR1 as MGHRA and CDR2 as YSYEKL. V was cut by 1 base and J by 2 bases, with 12 bases left in between. In DNA form, the CDR3 reads TGCGCCAGCAGCCAAGTAGCGGACAAAACTGGAAACACCATATATTTT. Residues: CASSQVADKTGNTIYF.

The count of this clone is one. The chain joins TRBV5-5 to TRBJ1-6; D remains unclear. Germline loops: CDR1 SGHKS, CDR2 YYEKEE (reference sequence). V lost 4 bases and J 5 bases, leaving 22 bases between the germline ends. CDR3 length: 18 residues. The DNA of the CDR3 is TGTGCCAGCAGCCCTGCCTCCCTGTTGGGAGACAATAATTCACCCCTCCACTTT. Protein product: CASSPASLLGDNNSPLHF.

The V gene is TRBV29-1, the J gene TRBJ2-7, with TRBD2 as a possible D gene (6 bases). Germline V lookup: CDR1 SQVTM, CDR2 ANQGSEA. Trimming left V 6 bases short and J 3 bases short, with 12 bases between. The CDR3 is 12 residues long. CDR3 nucleotide sequence: TGCAGCGTGGGACTCGTTAACTACGAGCAGTACTTC. It yields the protein CSVGLVNYEQYF.

V and J are TRBV3-1 (or the pseudogene TRBV3-2) and TRBJ1-4; the match to TRBD1 covers 9 bases. V lost 1 base to trimming and J lost 10 bases; unmatched junction nucleotides: 7. Germline V CDR1 and CDR2: LGHDT, YNNKEL (reference sequence). The CDR3 sequence is 15 residues long. This chain's CDR3 is CASSQGTGANGKLFF. CDR3 coding DNA: TGTGCCAGCAGCCAAGGGACAGGGGCGAACGGAAAACTGTTTTTT.

V usage is TRBV4-1 and J usage is TRBJ1-2, with D perhaps TRBD1 (6 bases). This CDR3 is built from 15 residues. V gave up 3 bases and J gave up 8 bases, with 19 bases separating them. Germline V gene data show CDR1 as MGHRA and CDR2 as YSYEKL. Here the CDR3 DNA reads TGCGCCAGCAGCCAGTTCAGACTCAATCAGGGGGGCTACACCTTC. Amino acid sequence: CASSQFRLNQGGYTF.

This chain uses TRBV5-1 with TRBJ2-5, with 11 nucleotides matching TRBD1. The trim removed 1 base at V and 1 base at J, leaving 6 bases unmatched. The germline gives CDR1 SGHRS, CDR2 YFSETQ. There are 17 residues in the CDR3. This chain's CDR3 is CASSLSPGTGGQETQYF. CDR3 DNA sequence: TGCGCCAGCAGCTTGTCACCGGGGACAGGGGGCCAAGAGACCCAGTACTTC.

The chain is built from TRBV4-1 and TRBJ2-3; D perhaps matches TRBD2 (5 bases). Trimming cost V 6 bases and J 4 bases, with 17 bases left between them. The CDR3 is made up of 15 amino acids. Germline CDR1 and CDR2: MGHRA and YSYEKL. The CDR3 is CASSRGQFSADTQYF. The CDR3 bases are TGCGCCAGCAGTAGAGGGCAGTTCAGCGCAGATACGCAGTATTTT.

This clone was observed a handful of times. The J gene is TRBJ2-3, the V gene TRBV6-5; 10 positions agree with TRBD1. V dropped 9 bases and J dropped 4; count of bases not matched to a gene: 10. Per the germline V gene, CDR1 is MNHEY and CDR2 is SVGAGI. The CDR3 has 15 residues. CDR3 sequence (DNA): TGTGCCAGTCGAATAGGGACAGGGGATTCAGATACGCAGTATTTT. This encodes CASRIGTGDSDTQYF.